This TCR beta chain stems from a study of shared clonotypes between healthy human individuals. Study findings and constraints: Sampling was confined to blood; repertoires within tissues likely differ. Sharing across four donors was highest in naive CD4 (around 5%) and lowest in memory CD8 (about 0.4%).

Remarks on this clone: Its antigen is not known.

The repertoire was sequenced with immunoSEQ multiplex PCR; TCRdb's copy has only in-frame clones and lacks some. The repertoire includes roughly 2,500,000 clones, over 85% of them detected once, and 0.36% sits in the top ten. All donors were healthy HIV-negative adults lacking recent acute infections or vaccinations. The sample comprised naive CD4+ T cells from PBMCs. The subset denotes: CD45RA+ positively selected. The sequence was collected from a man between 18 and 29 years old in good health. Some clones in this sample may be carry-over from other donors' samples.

The CDR3: CASSRAPSSYNEQFF. CDR3 DNA sequence: TGTGCCAGCAGCCGAGCGCCGAGCTCCTACAATGAGCAGTTCTTC. The J gene is TRBJ2-1, the V gene TRBV6-5; D is unclear. The V end was cut by 6 bases, the J end by 0 bases, with 12 bases between. The CDR3 length is 15 residues. Germline V lookup: CDR1 MNHEY, CDR2 SVGAGI.